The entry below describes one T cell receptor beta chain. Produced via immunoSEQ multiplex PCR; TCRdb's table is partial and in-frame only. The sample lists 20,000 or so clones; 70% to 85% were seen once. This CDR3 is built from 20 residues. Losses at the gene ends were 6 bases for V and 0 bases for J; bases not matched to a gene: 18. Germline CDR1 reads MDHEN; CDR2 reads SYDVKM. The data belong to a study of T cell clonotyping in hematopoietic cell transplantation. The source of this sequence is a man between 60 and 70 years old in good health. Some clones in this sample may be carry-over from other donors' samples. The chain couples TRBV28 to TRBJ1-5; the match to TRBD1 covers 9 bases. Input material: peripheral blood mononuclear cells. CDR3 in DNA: TGTGCCAGCAGCAAGTTACAGGGGGCGGACCCCCGTCTTAGCAATCAGCCCCAGCATTTT. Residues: CASSKLQGADPRLSNQPQHF.